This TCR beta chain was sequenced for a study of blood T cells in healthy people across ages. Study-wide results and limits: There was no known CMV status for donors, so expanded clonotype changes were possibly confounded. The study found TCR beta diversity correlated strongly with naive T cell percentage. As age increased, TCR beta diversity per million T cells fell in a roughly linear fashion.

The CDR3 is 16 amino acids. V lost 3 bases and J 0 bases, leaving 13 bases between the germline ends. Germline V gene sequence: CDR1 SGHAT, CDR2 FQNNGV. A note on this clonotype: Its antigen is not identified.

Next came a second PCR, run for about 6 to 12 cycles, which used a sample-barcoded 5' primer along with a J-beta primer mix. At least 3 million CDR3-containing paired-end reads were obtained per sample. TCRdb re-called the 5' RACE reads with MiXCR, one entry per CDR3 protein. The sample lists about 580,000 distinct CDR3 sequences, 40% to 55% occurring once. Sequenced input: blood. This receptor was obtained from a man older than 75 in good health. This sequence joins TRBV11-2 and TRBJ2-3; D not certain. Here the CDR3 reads CASSLWPDISTDTQYF. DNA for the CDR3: TGTGCCAGCAGCTTGTGGCCAGATATTAGCACAGATACGCAGTATTTT.